This TCR beta chain originates from a study of cytomegalovirus exposure and HLA in healthy donors. Regarding the study as a whole: Most likely, a cluster of highly shared sequence variants arose as a sequencing artifact. Later, an analysis found that common viral pathogens appeared to be linked with several of the most significant clusters.

As concerns this clone: Antigen specificity is unknown.

PCR employed 60 Vbeta and 13 Jbeta primers. This table comes from immunoSEQ multiplex PCR, and its TCRdb copy is limited to in-frame clones, with some not included. Of 55,000 or so clones in the sample, approximately 78% are singletons; the top ten hold over 1.1%. The CDR3 is made up of 15 amino acids. With 1 base clipped from V and 2 bases from J, the junction kept 4 bases outside the gene matches. Germline V gene data show CDR1 as SEHNR and CDR2 as FQNEAQ (reference sequence). The J gene is TRBJ2-7, the V gene TRBV7-9; TRBD1 agrees at 8 bases. Sequenced input: PBMCs. The TCR sequence derives from a female donor in good health and CMV-seronegative. The CDR3 loop reads CASSLGFRGPYEQYF. CDR3 nucleotides: TGTGCCAGCAGCTTAGGTTTCAGGGGGCCCTACGAGCAGTACTTC.